This TCR beta chain was identified during a study of cytomegalovirus exposure and HLA in healthy donors. Study-level findings and limits: Indistinguishable V segments, including TRBV6-2 and TRBV6-3, were excluded. Earlier analysis found most TCR beta V segments productive about 87% or about 30% of the time.

The V gene lost 7 bases and the J gene lost 3 bases, with 14 bases spanning the gap. Germline lookup yields CDR1 LNHDA and CDR2 SQIVND (reference sequence). This CDR3 comprises 14 residues. A remark on this clone: What it binds is unknown.

The donors (healthy individuals) were bone marrow donors. Nominal health characterized the donors when sampled, though unrecorded immune exposures were likely. This PCR relied on a set of 60 Vbeta primers and 13 Jbeta primers. Produced via immunoSEQ multiplex PCR; TCRdb's table is partial and in-frame only. The data contain around 110,000 clones, about two thirds of them singletons. V gene TRBV19 combines with J gene TRBJ2-3; D is perhaps TRBD1 (6 bases). Sequenced: PBMCs. This TCR was sampled from a man younger than 45 in good health and CMV-seropositive. CDR3 sequence reads: CASTTGQGTDTQYF. DNA of the CDR3: TGTGCCAGTACCACGGGACAAGGGACAGATACGCAGTATTTT. The complete variable domain, with remaining parts taken from reference TRBV19 and TRBJ2-3, reads DGGITQSPKYLFRKEGQNVTLSCEQNLNHDAMYWYRQDPGQGLRLIYYSQIVNDFQKGDIAEGYSVSREKKESFPLTVTSAQKNPTAFYLCASTTGQGTDTQYFGPGTRLTVL.